This is a list of T cell receptor beta chains from one sample in a study of control samples from healthy donors and cancer patients. TCRdb keeps only in-frame clones here, not all; method: immunoSEQ multiplex PCR. This repertoire shows around 110,000 clones, 88% found once; its top ten account for 2.3%. Input material: blood. All receptors derive from a woman aged 70-85 years in good health. Both conserved end residues are part of each CDR3. The D gene is left open where the match is weak. Rows may omit the clone size; those that give it use once, few, many or a size class.

v_call	d_call	j_call	clone_size	cdr3_length	cdr3_aa	cdr3_nt
TRBV29-1	-	TRBJ2-5	-	10	CSGGQETQYF	TGCAGCGGGGGCCAAGAGACCCAGTACTTC
TRBV6-5	TRBD2	TRBJ2-5	-	13	CASGKRGGETQYF	TGTGCCAGCGGCAAGCGGGGGGGCGAGACCCAGTACTTC
TRBV23-1	TRBD1	TRBJ2-3	-	14	CASSRRDRADTQYF	TGCGCCAGCAGTCGCCGGGACAGGGCAGATACGCAGTATTTT
TRBV5-4	-	TRBJ2-1	-	16	CASSFDPGASYNEQFF	TGTGCCAGCAGCTTCGATCCGGGGGCCTCCTACAATGAGCAGTTCTTC
TRBV11-3	-	TRBJ2-7	-	15	CASSPGAGPTYEQYF	TGTGCCAGCAGCCCAGGTGCGGGGCCAACCTACGAGCAGTACTTC
TRBV28	-	TRBJ1-2	-	15	CASSLLRRGGYGYTF	TGTGCCAGCAGTTTGCTTCGAAGGGGAGGCTATGGCTACACCTTC
TRBV3-1/TRBV3-2	-	TRBJ2-7	-	14	CASSQRGGLDEQYF	TGTGCCAGCAGCCAAAGGGGGGGACTTGACGAGCAGTACTTC
TRBV6-5	TRBD1	TRBJ1-2	-	13	CASRPGGAYGYTF	TGTGCCAGCAGACCAGGGGGCGCCTATGGCTACACCTTC
TRBV7-9	TRBD1	TRBJ1-3	-	17	CASSPKDRGYIGNTIYF	TGTGCCAGCAGCCCCAAGGACAGGGGATATATTGGAAACACCATATATTTT
TRBV10-3	-	TRBJ2-6	-	16	CAISGDRSSGANVLTF	TGTGCCATCAGTGGGGATCGGAGCTCTGGGGCCAACGTCCTGACTTTC
TRBV19	TRBD1	TRBJ2-1	-	15	CASSIEGASYNEQFF	TGTGCCAGTAGTATCGAGGGGGCGTCTTACAATGAGCAGTTCTTC
TRBV3-1/TRBV3-2	-	TRBJ2-5	once	15	CASSQDGSVRETQYF	TGTGCCAGCAGCCAAGATGGTTCGGTAAGGGAGACCCAGTACTTC
TRBV5-6	TRBD1	TRBJ1-4	-	15	CASSLAGQGDEKLFF	TGTGCCAGCAGCTTGGCAGGACAGGGCGATGAAAAACTGTTTTTT
TRBV11-3	-	TRBJ2-5	-	13	CASSLRAGETQYF	TGTGCCAGCAGCTTAAGGGCGGGGGAGACCCAGTACTTC
TRBV12-3/TRBV12-4	TRBD1	TRBJ2-7	-	11	CASSPDRAKYF	TGTGCCAGCAGTCCGGACAGGGCCAAGTACTTC
TRBV5-6	-	TRBJ2-6	-	16	CASLPTGRSGANVLTF	TGTGCCAGTCTCCCAACGGGACGCTCTGGGGCCAACGTCCTGACTTTC
TRBV9	-	TRBJ2-5	-	16	CASSVSDIGGEWTQYF	TGTGCCAGCAGCGTATCGGATATAGGGGGAGAGTGGACCCAGTACTTC
TRBV7-6	-	TRBJ1-3	-	13	CATAGDSGNTIYF	TGTGCCACCGCAGGGGACTCTGGAAACACCATATATTTT
TRBV5-1	-	TRBJ2-7	-	13	CASSQDVYYEQYF	TGCGCCAGCAGCCAGGACGTCTACTACGAGCAGTACTTC
TRBV7-2	TRBD2	TRBJ2-1	once	16	CASSEWVLAGADEQFF	TGTGCCAGCAGTGAATGGGTGTTAGCGGGGGCCGATGAGCAGTTCTTC
TRBV24-1	TRBD2	TRBJ2-3	-	16	CATSDRLAGGTDTQYF	TGTGCCACCAGTGATCGACTAGCGGGGGGCACAGATACGCAGTATTTT
TRBV12-3/TRBV12-4	-	TRBJ1-5	-	13	CASSPHGNQPQHF	TGTGCCAGCAGCCCCCACGGAAATCAGCCCCAGCATTTT
TRBV13	TRBD1	TRBJ1-4	-	15	CASSSGTGGFEKLFF	TGTGCCAGCAGCTCCGGGACAGGGGGCTTTGAAAAACTGTTTTTT
TRBV15	TRBD2	TRBJ2-1	once	15	CATSNPGTSINEQFF	TGTGCCACCAGCAATCCCGGGACTAGCATCAATGAGCAGTTCTTC
TRBV7-9	TRBD2	TRBJ2-3	-	16	CASSSALAGGPDTQYF	TGTGCCAGCAGCTCTGCCCTAGCGGGGGGACCAGATACGCAGTATTTT
TRBV6-1	-	TRBJ1-1	-	14	CASSDQLAGTEAFF	TGTGCCAGCAGTGACCAACTAGCCGGAACTGAAGCTTTCTTT
TRBV7-7	-	TRBJ2-7	-	13	CASGAAGRYEQYF	TGTGCCAGCGGGGCGGCAGGACGCTACGAGCAGTACTTC
TRBV7-3	-	TRBJ2-5	-	13	CASSDRLQETQYF	TGTGCCAGCAGTGACAGGCTCCAAGAGACCCAGTACTTC
TRBV5-5	-	TRBJ2-7	-	15	CASSQRWQNSYEQYF	TGTGCCAGCAGCCAAAGGTGGCAAAACTCCTACGAGCAGTACTTC
TRBV23-1	TRBD2	TRBJ2-2	-	17	CASSHRGLAGDTGELFF	TGCGCCAGCAGTCACAGGGGACTAGCGGGGGACACCGGGGAGCTGTTTTTT
TRBV5-5	-	TRBJ2-7	-	12	CASSGTSFEQYF	TGTGCCAGCAGCGGAACATCCTTCGAGCAGTACTTC
TRBV4-1	-	TRBJ1-6	-	16	CASSQTRIGNNSPLHF	TGCGCCAGCAGCCAAACCCGGATAGGGAATAATTCACCCCTCCACTTT
TRBV7-8	TRBD2	TRBJ2-1	-	17	CASSLGAGGPLQSEQFF	TGTGCCAGCAGCTTAGGTGCGGGGGGGCCTTTACAATCAGAGCAGTTCTTC
TRBV4-2	-	TRBJ2-2	few	16	CASSRLTGSSTGELFF	TGTGCCAGCAGCCGCCTAACAGGGTCGAGCACCGGGGAGCTGTTTTTT
TRBV7-2	TRBD2	TRBJ2-2	-	15	CASSDSGGATGELFF	TGTGCCAGCAGCGACTCGGGGGGGGCAACCGGGGAGCTGTTTTTT
TRBV5-6	TRBD1	TRBJ2-1	once	15	CASSLGQGAYNEQFF	TGTGCCAGCAGCTTGGGACAGGGGGCCTACAATGAGCAGTTCTTC
TRBV21-1	-	TRBJ1-2	once	12	CASSKRTHGYTF	TGTGCCAGCAGCAAGAGAACCCATGGCTACACCTTC
TRBV7-9	TRBD2	TRBJ2-1	-	14	CASSHSGGVNEQFF	TGTGCCAGCAGCCATAGCGGGGGTGTTAATGAGCAGTTCTTC
TRBV4-1	-	TRBJ1-6	-	16	CASRQGLGSDNSPLHF	TGCGCCAGCAGGCAGGGGTTGGGATCCGATAATTCACCCCTCCACTTT
TRBV28	-	TRBJ1-1	few	15	CASSLWGAVNTEAFF	TGTGCCAGCAGTTTATGGGGCGCAGTGAACACTGAAGCTTTCTTT
TRBV25-1	-	TRBJ1-1	-	14	CASRETGLNTEAFF	TGTGCCAGCAGAGAAACAGGGCTGAACACTGAAGCTTTCTTT
TRBV15	-	TRBJ1-3	-	15	CATSVPGARGNTIYF	TGTGCCACCAGCGTTCCGGGGGCAAGGGGAAACACCATATATTTT